This T cell receptor beta chain was obtained from a study of blood T cells in healthy people across ages (dated by TCRdb to the mid-2010s). Describing the broader study: In model experiments, roughly one uniquely barcoded TCR beta cDNA molecule per two T cells was captured by template switching. The study measured age-related changes in TCR beta repertoire diversity using deep sequencing normalized with unique cDNA molecular identifiers. Donors were grouped into four age groups: young (average roughly 17 years), middle-aged (about 38), aged (approximately 58) and long-lived (just over 80). For two donors (one aged 18 to 30 and one aged 80 or older), the study analyzed two additional independent replicas of 1 million unique cDNA reads from the same blood draw. To avoid experimental bias, donors of different ages were distributed randomly across sequencing lanes.

V is cut by 7 bases and J by 4 bases, and the space between the germline ends is 14 bases. Including cysteine and phenylalanine, the CDR3 has 12 amino acids. Only the CDR3 region is kept as DNA, spanning 36 bases read in frame from base 1. CDR1 and CDR2 (DFQATT, SNEGSKA) derive from the germline V gene (reference sequence). On this clonotype: Its antigen target is currently unknown. No much larger clone exists at a distance of one base, and base qualities are not known.

What the research found in general, with its limitations: A strong correlation was found between observed TCR beta diversity and the percentage of naive T cells measured by flow cytometry. The long-lived group showed more naive CD4+ T cells, fewer expanded clones and increased TCR diversity than the aged group, suggesting age selection. Estimates of total diversity based on one million sequenced T cells were regarded as lower bounds and as underestimates. Bulk unsorted PBMC profiling prevented conclusive comparison of naive and antigen-experienced compartments. Because the CMV infection status of the donors was unknown, age-related changes in expanded clonotypes may potentially have been confounded. Observed TCR beta diversity per million T cells fell roughly linearly with age, and a significant reduction was already apparent by age roughly 41.

The donors were 40 or so Caucasian individuals from Russia, aged about 6 to 100 years, who were systemically healthy. Ten milliliters of peripheral blood were drawn from each donor into EDTA-treated Vacutainer tubes. Ficoll-Paque density-gradient centrifugation was used to isolate PBMCs, with at least 6 million per sample. Trizol reagent was used to extract total RNA from the PBMCs, yielding at least 5 micrograms per sample. For every donor, an aliquot of PBMCs went through flow cytometry to measure the percentages of naive CD45RAhigh/CD27high T cells. Receptor libraries were prepared by 5' RACE. Instrument on record: Illumina HiSeq 2500. A second PCR of roughly 7 to 11 cycles was run with a J-beta primer mix and a sample-barcoded 5' primer. Each TCR beta cDNA molecule received a unique molecular identifier from a template-switch 5' adaptor carrying 12 random nucleotides. Each sample yielded at least 2.5 million CDR3-containing paired-end reads. The Mint cDNA synthesis kit, primed by a TRBC-specific oligonucleotide, was used to synthesize first-strand cDNA from all RNA. Following uracil-DNA glycosylase treatment, a first 18-cycle PCR with universal primers M1SS and BC2_uni_R was performed on all cDNA. The authors' analysis ran thus. For normalization, 1 million high-quality reads, each with a distinct molecular identifier, were randomly selected from each sample. Reads with shared molecular identifiers were discarded instead of being binned into consensus sequences. CDR3 identification, clonotype clustering and error correction used MiTCR with a Q25 quality threshold and the strictest error-elimination algorithm. A nonparametric unseen species model with Euler transformation was used to estimate a lower bound on total TCR beta diversity. TCRdb passed the public sequencing reads through fastp at Q25 and MiXCR, retaining productive beta sequences. Rows with a matching CDR3 protein are joined into one entry that keeps the most common DNA and genes. These V and J calls rely on TCRdb rather than the paper's analysis. This sample holds approximately 1.5 million distinct CDR3 sequences; less than 45% were observed only once. The ten biggest clones cover roughly 3.7% of the sample.

Recombination connected TRBV20-1 to TRBJ2-7, with no D gene named confidently. This receptor was taken from a woman aged 18-29 years in good health. The sequenced sample was blood. The bases read TGCAGTGGTGGGTTTTCCGCATACGAGCAGTACTTC. This encodes CSGGFSAYEQYF.